This note documents a single TCR beta chain sequence. Antigen unknown. The data originate from a study of cytomegalovirus exposure and HLA in healthy donors. Study-wide points: TRBV6-2, TRBV6-3 and some other V segments were excluded as indistinguishable. Both high specificity and high sensitivity reportedly marked the classifier's diagnosis of cytomegalovirus status.

CDR1 and CDR2 from the germline V gene are SGHRS and YFSETQ. Trimming took 4 bases from V and 5 from J, leaving 18 bases between them. The CDR3 extends over 15 amino acids. The study ran its PCR with 60 Vbeta and 13 Jbeta primers. The assay was immunoSEQ multiplex PCR, and TCRdb's table has in-frame clones only and misses some. The table lists roughly 110,000 clones, roughly 82% of them singletons. The receptor's source is a man aged 30 to 45 in good health and CMV-seropositive. The gene calls are TRBV5-1 and TRBJ1-1; D might be TRBD1 (5 bases). Specimen: PBMCs. In nucleotides, the CDR3 is TGCGCCAGCAGCAGACAGCCCGAGCATAATACTGAAGCTTTCTTT. This gives the protein CASSRQPEHNTEAFF.